Listed here is a single T cell receptor (beta chain). Antigen specificity is unknown. As to treatment: treatment-naive control, cytoreductive nephrectomy. Control tumors came from treatment-naive patients without prior radiation. Germline V CDR1 and CDR2: SGHRS, YFSETQ. Losses at the gene ends were 4 bases for V and 4 bases for J; bases not matched to a gene: 9. This CDR3 region has 16 residues. Measured with immunoSEQ multiplex PCR; TCRdb has only the in-frame clones, and not every one. The sample includes some 20,000 clones, approximately 59% of them seen just once. The sample is drawn from a study of radiation and T cells in renal cell carcinoma. Study-wide results and limits: Top 100 clonotypes averaged around 54% in irradiated versus approximately 45% in nephrectomy-only tumors. Dominant CDR3 motifs occupied more repertoire in irradiated than control tumors.

This sequence originates from a man aged 50 or older with renal cell carcinoma. This chain links TRBV5-1 with TRBJ2-1; 9 nucleotides line up with TRBD2. Here the sequenced sample was tumor tissue, taken from a patient whose treatment was nephrectomy without radiotherapy. CDR3 coding DNA: TGCGCCAGCAGCAAGGACGGACTAGCGTCGTACAATGAGCAGTTCTTC. This encodes CASSKDGLASYNEQFF. The full variable domain, completed using reference TRBV5-1 and TRBJ2-1, is KAGVTQTPRYLIKTRGQQVTLSCSPISGHRSVSWYQQTPGQGLQFLFEYFSETQRNKGNFPGRFSGRQFSNSRSEMNVSTLELGDSALYLCASSKDGLASYNEQFFGPGTRLTVL.